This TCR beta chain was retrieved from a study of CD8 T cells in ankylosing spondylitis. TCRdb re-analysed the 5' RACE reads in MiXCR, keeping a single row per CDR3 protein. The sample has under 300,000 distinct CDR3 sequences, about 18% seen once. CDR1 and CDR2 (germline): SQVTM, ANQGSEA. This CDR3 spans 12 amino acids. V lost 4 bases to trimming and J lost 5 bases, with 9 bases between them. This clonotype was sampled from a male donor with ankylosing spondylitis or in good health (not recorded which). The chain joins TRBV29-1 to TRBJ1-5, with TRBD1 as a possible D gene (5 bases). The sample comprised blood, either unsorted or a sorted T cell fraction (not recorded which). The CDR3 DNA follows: TGCAGCGTTGGACTGGGGGATCAGCCCCAGCATTTT. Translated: CSVGLGDQPQHF.